The next 19 T cell receptor beta chains were all read from a single sample in a study of blood T cells in healthy people across ages. Primers used in a second PCR of roughly 7 to 11 cycles were a sample-barcoded 5' primer and a J-beta primer mix. One entry per CDR3 protein, called by TCRdb with MiXCR from the 5' RACE reads. Found here are around 1.5 million distinct CDR3 sequences, about 35% of them singletons; the top ten hold approximately 11%. The sample consisted of blood. The receptors shown here come from a woman aged 25-40 years in good health.

The chain recombines TRBV20-1 with TRBJ2-5; TRBD1 might be the D (6 bases). V lost 8 bases, J lost 5 bases, and 30 bases lay in between. The germline V gene encodes CDR1 DFQATT and CDR2 SNEGSKA (reference sequence). CDR3 length: 17 residues. CDR3 in DNA: TGCAGTTTGCTCTGGCGCGGGTTACAGGGTCAGCGGGAGACCCAGTACTTC. Translating it yields CSLLWRGLQGQRETQYF.

A few counts support this clonotype. This chain links TRBV20-1 with TRBJ2-1; 7 nucleotides match TRBD2. Trimming cost V 5 bases and J 5 bases; bases outside gene matches: 12. Germline-derived CDR1 and CDR2 are DFQATT and SNEGSKA (reference sequence). This CDR3 spans 15 amino acids. CDR3 amino acids: CSAYDAGGSNNEQFF. CDR3 coding DNA: TGCAGTGCTTACGACGCTGGCGGGAGCAACAATGAGCAGTTCTTC.

The chain links TRBV2 to TRBJ1-4, with 9 nucleotides matching TRBD1. Unmatched junction bases numbered 13, after V lost 6 bases and J lost 8 bases. Germline values: CDR1 SNHLY, CDR2 FYNNEI. The CDR3 is made up of 16 amino acids. The CDR3 region is CASSFPTGTGNEKLFF. The DNA of the CDR3 is TGTGCCAGCAGCTTCCCAACCGGGACAGGGAACGAAAAACTGTTTTTT.

The CDR3: CASNSTGGPQETQYF. The DNA for the CDR3 is TGTGCCAGCAACTCGACTGGGGGGCCCCAAGAGACCCAGTACTTC. The genes are TRBV7-7 and TRBJ2-5; D tentatively fits TRBD1 or TRBD2 (6 bases each). The CDR3 is made up of 15 amino acids. V lost 7 bases, J lost 1 base, and 16 bases lay in between. Germline loops: CDR1 SSHAT, CDR2 FNYEAQ (reference sequence). The full variable domain, with the rest looked up from reference TRBV7-7 and TRBJ2-5, is GAGVSQSPRYKVTKRGQDVTLRCDPISSHATLYWYQQALGQGPEFLTYFNYEAQPDKSGLPSDRFSAERPEGSISTLTIQRTEQRDSAMYRCASNSTGGPQETQYFGPGTRLLVL.

CDR3 in DNA: TGTGCCAGCGATAATCCGGGACGGGCGGGGGAGACCCAGTACTTC. Translation gives CASDNPGRAGETQYF. The chain links TRBV28 to TRBJ2-5, with D perhaps TRBD2 (6 bases). V was clipped by 8 bases and J by 5 bases, with 21 bases between them. This CDR3 is built from 15 residues. CDR1 is MDHEN and CDR2 is SYDVKM in the germline V gene.

There are a few counts of this clonotype. The rearrangement joins TRBV5-1 to TRBJ2-1; tentative D call: TRBD2 (6 bases). Germline V lookup: CDR1 SGHRS, CDR2 YFSETQ. This CDR3 contains 16 residues. The germline V and J ends were trimmed by 4 bases and 2 bases, with 16 bases remaining between them. In nucleotides, the CDR3 is TGCGCCAGCAGCCCCGGACGGGAGATGGCCTACAATGAGCAGTTCTTC. Translated, it gives CASSPGREMAYNEQFF.

The V call is TRBV20-1, the J call TRBJ1-2; perhaps TRBD1 as D (5 bases). CDR3 length: 13 amino acids. Trimming shortened V by 0 bases and J by 8 bases, and 13 bases separated the two germline ends. Looked up from germline, CDR1 is DFQATT and CDR2 is SNEGSKA (reference sequence). The CDR3 nucleotides read TGCAGTGCTAGAGATGGGGCCCCTGGGGGCTACACCTTC. Its protein is CSARDGAPGGYTF.

The rearrangement uses TRBV9 and TRBJ2-3; D is perhaps TRBD2 (6 bases). CDR1 SGDLS and CDR2 YYNGEE come from the germline V gene. This CDR3 spans 17 amino acids. V lost 3 bases, J lost 0 bases, and 17 bases lay in between. CDR3 nucleotide sequence: TGTGCCAGCAGCGGAGAGGGGATCGGGAGAAGCACAGATACGCAGTATTTT. This gives the protein CASSGEGIGRSTDTQYF. The complete variable domain, with remaining parts taken from reference TRBV9 and TRBJ2-3, reads DSGVTQTPKHLITATGQRVTLRCSPRSGDLSVYWYQQSLDQGLQFLIQYYNGEERAKGNILERFSAQQFPDLHSELNLSSLELGDSALYFCASSGEGIGRSTDTQYFGPGTRLTVL.

The V and J genes are TRBV6-2 or TRBV6-3 and TRBJ2-7; 15 bases match TRBD2. The J call may be incorrect, as the DNA end agrees better with TRBJ2-5. This CDR3 region has 16 residues. Germline V CDR1 and CDR2: MNHEY, SVGEGT. Here the CDR3 DNA reads TGTGCCAGCAGCTCCCTGGGACTAGCGGGGGGCGAGACCCAGTACTTC. It yields the protein CASSSLGLAGGETQYF.

This chain links TRBV7-3 with TRBJ2-3; 8 nucleotides agree with TRBD2. Germline CDR1 and CDR2: SGHTA and FQGTGA. The CDR3 contains 16 residues. Unmatched junction bases numbered 11, after V lost 8 bases and J lost 1 base. The DNA for the CDR3 is TGTGCCAGCGGCTCCGGCGCGGGGGGCCGCACAGATACGCAGTATTTT. Its protein product is CASGSGAGGRTDTQYF.

There are many counts of this clonotype. The chain is built from TRBV20-1 and TRBJ2-3; weak D call: TRBD1 (5 bases). CDR1 is DFQATT and CDR2 is SNEGSKA in the germline V gene (reference sequence). Trimming left V 3 bases short and J 6 bases short, with 13 bases between. The CDR3 sequence is 13 residues long. The CDR3 nucleotides read TGCAGTGCTAGTACCCAGGGTTTCGATACGCAGTATTTT. Translated: CSASTQGFDTQYF.

CDR3: CSVVGDRVAEQYF. CDR3 coding DNA: TGCAGCGTTGTAGGGGACAGGGTGGCCGAGCAGTACTTC. The V and J genes are TRBV29-1 and TRBJ2-7, with 9 positions matching TRBD1. Trimming took 4 bases from V and 6 from J; bases not matched to a gene: 7. The CDR3 covers 13 residues. Germline V lookup: CDR1 SQVTM, CDR2 ANQGSEA.

This clonotype was found a few times. This chain connects TRBV7-9 to TRBJ1-1; no clear D gene. V dropped 1 base and J dropped 3 bases, with 12 bases sitting between them. This CDR3 contains 15 residues. Germline CDR1 is SEHNR and CDR2 is FQNEAQ (reference sequence). CDR3 sequence: CASSLVAGRDTEAFF. CDR3 nucleotide sequence: TGTGCCAGCAGCTTAGTAGCGGGGAGGGACACTGAAGCTTTCTTT. Full variable domain (rest looked up from reference TRBV7-9 and TRBJ1-1): DTGVSQNPRHKITKRGQNVTFRCDPISEHNRLYWYRQTLGQGPEFLTYFQNEAQLEKSRLLSDRFSAERPKGSFSTLEIQRTEQGDSAMYLCASSLVAGRDTEAFFGQGTRLTVV.

This clonotype has more than one count but fewer than ten. CDR3 residues: CSATGAHIQYF. DNA of the CDR3: TGCAGTGCTACCGGGGCCCACATTCAGTACTTC. The chain employs TRBV20-1 and TRBJ2-4; D possibly matches TRBD1 or TRBD2 (5 bases each). The ends were cut back, 4 bases at V and 8 bases at J, with 9 bases in the middle. The CDR3 runs to 11 residues. Germline V gene sequence: CDR1 DFQATT, CDR2 SNEGSKA (reference sequence).

This clonotype has only a few counts. CDR3 sequence (DNA): TGCAGTGCTTTTCCTCGACAGGCAACTAATGAAAAACTGTTTTTT. Its protein product is CSAFPRQATNEKLFF. The chain uses TRBV20-1 and TRBJ1-4; a weak D match, TRBD1 (6 bases). The CDR3 spans 15 residues. Germline V gene data show CDR1 as DFQATT and CDR2 as SNEGSKA (reference sequence). V was cut by 5 bases and J by 0 bases, with 13 bases left in between.

V gene TRBV28 combines with J gene TRBJ2-7, with 7 bases lining up with TRBD2. Germline CDR1 MDHEN, CDR2 SYDVKM. The CDR3 spans 15 residues. V lost 6 bases and J lost 3; bases outside the gene matches: 11. CDR3 nucleotides: TGTGCCAGCAGCCCACTGGGGGGGGATTACTACGAGCAGTACTTC. Residues: CASSPLGGDYYEQYF. Full variable domain (missing parts from reference TRBV28 and TRBJ2-7): DVKVTQSSRYLVKRTGEKVFLECVQDMDHENMFWYRQDPGLGLRLIYFSYDVKMKEKGDIPEGYSVSREKKERFSLILESASTNQTSMYLCASSPLGGDYYEQYFGPGTRLTVT.

This CDR3 is CASRQQGFTDTQYF. The CDR3 region has the DNA TGTGCCAGCAGACAACAGGGGTTCACAGATACGCAGTATTTT. The chain recombines TRBV6-2 or TRBV6-3 with TRBJ2-3; 7 nucleotides align to TRBD1. This CDR3 has 14 residues. Germline CDR1 and CDR2: MNHEY and SVGEGT. The ends lost 6 bases at V and 2 bases at J; junction bases unmatched: 5.

In this sample, this clonotype turned up once. The chain recombines TRBV4-2 with TRBJ2-3; D is perhaps TRBD1 (5 bases). Trimming left V 0 bases short and J 1 base short, with 11 bases between. The CDR3 has 16 residues. Germline values: CDR1 LGHNA, CDR2 YNFKEQ. The CDR3 DNA reads as TGTGCCAGCAGCCAAGATTGGGGCGGAGGCACAGATACGCAGTATTTT. This codes for CASSQDWGGGTDTQYF.

V gene TRBV21-1 combines with J gene TRBJ2-7. TRBV21-1 is given as a pseudogene. The CDR3 is 15 amino acids. CDR3 protein: CASIADQGSSYEQYF. In DNA, the CDR3 is TGTGCCAGCATAGCCGACCAGGGGAGCTCCTACGAGCAGTACTTC.